These 28 T cell receptor beta chains were all obtained from the same sample, sequenced in a study of identical twins. TCRdb passed the 5' RACE reads through MiXCR, listing each CDR3 protein once. The data hold around 220,000 distinct CDR3 sequences, with over 12% observed a single time. Sequenced sample: memory (CD45RO+) T cells sorted from blood. The receptor source for this set is a woman aged 18 to 35 in good health.

In its sample, this clonotype was seen many times. The J gene is TRBJ1-1, the V gene TRBV20-1; 8 bases agree with TRBD1. CDR1 is DFQATT and CDR2 is SNEGSKA in the germline V gene (reference sequence). The CDR3 contains 14 residues. J gave up 4 bases and V 1 base, and 5 bases lay outside the gene matches. The CDR3 here is CSARVQGGSTEAFF. CDR3 bases: TGCAGTGCTAGAGTACAGGGGGGGAGCACTGAAGCTTTCTTT.

This CDR3 is CSVGLAGVEQYF. The DNA for the CDR3 is TGCAGCGTAGGACTAGCGGGAGTCGAGCAGTACTTC. This chain links TRBV29-1 with TRBJ2-7; 13 bases are shared with TRBD2. This CDR3 is built from 12 residues. Germline V gene sequence: CDR1 SQVTM, CDR2 ANQGSEA. V shed 6 bases, J shed 6 bases, and the junction held 2 bases outside the gene matches.

This clonotype was seen a handful of times. An end of the junction differs from the germline gene, which may be a read error. The chain uses TRBV10-3 and TRBJ1-2; D perhaps matches TRBD1 (6 bases). The V gene's germline CDR1 is ENHRY and CDR2 SYGVKD. The CDR3 sequence is 11 residues long. This CDR3 is CAIGWGRGYSF. The CDR3 bases are TGTGCCATCGGATGGGGGCGGGGCTACTCCTTC.

This clonotype was counted a few times. The V call is TRBV6-6, the J call TRBJ2-3; D is ambiguous. The germline CDR1 and CDR2 sequences are MNHNY and SVGAGI (reference sequence). The ends were cut back, 7 bases at V and 5 bases at J, with 7 bases in the middle. The length of the CDR3 is 11 residues. The CDR3 loop reads CASMAGDTQYF. DNA for the CDR3: TGTGCCAGCATGGCCGGAGATACGCAGTATTTT.

In the case of this clonotype: This clone may be a read error of a much larger clone one base away. The J gene is TRBJ2-3, the V gene TRBV24-1; the D is unclear. Deletions cut 5 bases from V and 2 bases from J, with 7 bases between. CDR3 length: 13 residues. Germline CDR1 reads KGHDR; CDR2 reads SFDVKD. CDR3 sequence: CATSGPLTDTQYF. DNA for the CDR3: TGTGCCACCAGTGGCCCGCTCACAGATACGCAGTATTTT.

The chain recombines TRBV3-1 with TRBJ1-1; possible D gene TRBD1, 5 bases. Germline CDR1 and CDR2: LGHDT and YNNKEL (reference sequence). V lost 1 base, J lost 0 bases, and 6 bases lay in between. This CDR3 comprises 14 residues. The CDR3 loop is CASSQAGLNTEAFF. The CDR3 DNA follows: TGTGCCAGCAGCCAAGCAGGGTTGAACACTGAAGCTTTCTTT.

V and J are TRBV6-5 and TRBJ2-4; the match to TRBD2 covers 7 bases. Trimming took 5 bases from V and 0 from J; bases not matched to a gene: 7. CDR1 is MNHEY and CDR2 is SVGAGI in the germline V gene. This CDR3 comprises 16 residues. The CDR3, as DNA: TGTGCCAGCAGTCACAAGGCGGGGGAAGCCAAAAACATTCAGTACTTC. This codes for CASSHKAGEAKNIQYF.

The sample holds a few counts of this clonotype. The chain carries TRBV20-1 and TRBJ1-5; tentatively, D is TRBD1 (5 bases). CDR1 and CDR2 from the germline V gene are DFQATT and SNEGSKA (reference sequence). The CDR3 is 13 amino acids. With 3 bases removed from V and 5 bases from J, the gap between germline ends came to 11 bases. This CDR3 reads CSARESGDQPQHF. CDR3 DNA: TGCAGTGCTAGGGAGTCGGGGGATCAGCCCCAGCATTTT.

This clonotype has a handful of counts. This chain connects TRBV7-3 to TRBJ1-4; D is unresolved. V lost 2 bases, J lost 6 bases, and 10 bases lay in between. CDR3 length equals 14 residues. Germline CDR1 SGHTA, CDR2 FQGTGA. CDR3 amino acids: CASSLEAHDEKLFF. For the CDR3, the DNA is TGTGCCAGCAGCTTAGAGGCTCACGATGAAAAACTGTTTTTT.

This chain links TRBV18 with TRBJ2-5; 10 bases agree with TRBD1. CDR3 length equals 15 residues. V lost 2 bases to trimming and J lost 4 bases; unmatched junction nucleotides: 4. The germline CDR1 and CDR2 sequences are KGHSH and LQKENI. CDR3 sequence: CASSPTTGGAETQYF. The CDR3 DNA reads TGTGCCAGCTCACCAACGACAGGGGGCGCAGAGACCCAGTACTTC.

The chain has TRBV7-2 and TRBJ2-1; D perhaps matches TRBD1 (5 bases). Germline V gene data show CDR1 as SGHTA and CDR2 as FQGNSA. The CDR3 totals 13 residues. V lost 3 bases to trimming and J lost 5 bases, with 8 bases between them. CDR3 sequence reads: CASSFDRNNEQFF. CDR3 nucleotides: TGTGCCAGCAGCTTCGACAGAAACAATGAGCAGTTCTTC.

This clonotype occurred many times. This chain links TRBV7-9 with TRBJ2-2; 10 nucleotides line up with TRBD2. The germline V gene encodes CDR1 SEHNR and CDR2 FQNEAQ (reference sequence). Germline trimming cut 2 bases from V and 6 bases from J; bases unmatched to any gene: 0. There are 14 residues in the CDR3. The CDR3 is CASSLLAGAGELFF. The DNA of the CDR3 is TGTGCCAGCAGCTTACTAGCGGGAGCCGGGGAGCTGTTTTTT.

The V gene is TRBV9, the J gene TRBJ2-3, with 10 bases matching TRBD2. V dropped 0 bases and J dropped 1; count of bases not matched to a gene: 8. The CDR3 runs 18 residues. CDR1 is SGDLS and CDR2 is YYNGEE in the germline V gene. DNA for the CDR3: TGTGCCAGCAGCGTAGATGACCGGACTAGCGGTCGCACAGATACGCAGTATTTT. This sequence encodes CASSVDDRTSGRTDTQYF.

This clonotype is medium-sized within its sample. At one boundary the junction diverges from the germline segment, which might be a read error. V and J are TRBV7-7 and TRBJ2-1; 8 nucleotides agree with TRBD2. This CDR3 spans 16 amino acids. Per the germline V gene, CDR1 is SSHAT and CDR2 is FNYEAQ (reference sequence). For the CDR3, the DNA is TGTGCTAGCAGCTTAGCGCCAGCGGGGGCCTACAATGAGCAGTTCTTC. It codes for CASSLAPAGAYNEQFF.

The rearrangement links TRBV5-5 to TRBJ2-7; 8 bases are shared with TRBD1. J was trimmed by 5 bases and V by 7 bases; bases with no gene match: 8. CDR1 and CDR2 from the germline V gene are SGHKS and YYEKEE (reference sequence). The CDR3 covers 13 residues. The chain's CDR3 is CASGRDRGDEQYF. In DNA form, the CDR3 reads TGTGCCAGCGGCCGTGACAGGGGCGACGAGCAGTACTTC. The variable domain in full, completed from reference TRBV5-5 and TRBJ2-7, reads DAGVTQSPTHLIKTRGQQVTLRCSPISGHKSVSWYQQVLGQGPQFIFQYYEKEERGRGNFPDRFSARQFPNYSSELNVNALLLGDSALYLCASGRDRGDEQYFGPGTRLTVT.

In nucleotides, the CDR3 is TGCGCCAGCAGCCAAGATGGTAGACAGCCCCAGCATTTT. This codes for CASSQDGRQPQHF. The J gene is TRBJ1-5, the V gene TRBV4-3; no reliable D call. The CDR3 has 13 residues. CDR1 and CDR2 from the germline V gene are LGHNA and YSLEER. Trimming cost V 0 bases and J 7 bases, with 7 bases left between them.

The chain links TRBV15 to TRBJ1-3; D is uncertain. Trimming left V 5 bases short and J 6 bases short, with 20 bases between. Germline V gene lookup returns CDR1 LNHNV and CDR2 YYDKDF (reference sequence). The CDR3 spans 16 residues. CDR3: CATSFSQTISANTIYF. The DNA of the CDR3 is TGTGCCACCAGCTTTTCTCAAACTATATCAGCAAACACCATATATTTT.

The rearrangement links TRBV10-3 to TRBJ2-1, with 8 bases that match TRBD1. J gave up 5 bases and V 1 base, and 1 base lay outside the gene matches. In germline, CDR1 is ENHRY, CDR2 SYGVKD. CDR3 length: 14 residues. The CDR3 bases are TGTGCCATCAGTGAGTGGACAGGGAACAATGAGCAGTTCTTC. It yields the protein CAISEWTGNNEQFF.

The genes are TRBV9 and TRBJ2-2; weak D call: TRBD2 (6 bases). V lost 1 base, J lost 1 base, and 11 bases lay in between. Germline CDR1 reads SGDLS; CDR2 reads YYNGEE. CDR3 length: 16 amino acids. The DNA of the CDR3 is TGTGCCAGCAGCGTAAGCGCAGCGGGGAACACCGGGGAGCTGTTTTTT. Translated: CASSVSAAGNTGELFF.

In this sample, this clonotype turned up a few times. The rearrangement joins TRBV12-3 or TRBV12-4 to TRBJ2-6; D gene unclear. There are 14 residues in the CDR3. Deletions cut 2 bases from V and 2 bases from J, with 4 bases between. The CDR3, as DNA: TGTGCCAGCAGTTTAACCCCTGGGGCCAACGTCCTGACTTTC. Protein sequence: CASSLTPGANVLTF.

This rearrangement joins TRBV20-1 to TRBJ2-1, with 7 bases fitting TRBD2. The junction had 4 bases not matched to a gene; V was cut back by 7 bases and J by 4 bases. CDR1 DFQATT and CDR2 SNEGSKA come from the germline V gene (reference sequence). CDR3 length equals 12 residues. CDR3 in amino acids: CSGLARYNEQFF. The CDR3 coding sequence is TGCAGTGGACTAGCACGGTACAATGAGCAGTTCTTC.

This chain uses TRBV5-1 with TRBJ2-7; the D gene is possibly TRBD1 (6 bases). The CDR3 is 14 amino acids. Germline V gene sequence: CDR1 SGHRS, CDR2 YFSETQ. Trimming took 4 bases from V and 2 from J, leaving 13 bases between them. The DNA for the CDR3 is TGCGCCAGCAGCGCACAGGGTAACCCCTACGAGCAGTACTTC. Its protein product is CASSAQGNPYEQYF.

V usage is TRBV5-1 and J usage is TRBJ2-2, with 8 bases that match TRBD1. Germline CDR1 is SGHRS and CDR2 is YFSETQ. V shed 4 bases, J shed 7 bases, and the junction held 9 bases outside the gene matches. CDR3 length: 15 amino acids. The CDR3 is CASSEVTGVGGELFF. Here the CDR3 DNA reads TGCGCCAGCAGCGAAGTGACAGGGGTCGGCGGGGAGCTGTTTTTT.

In its sample, this clonotype was seen many times. The genes are TRBV9 and TRBJ1-2, with D possibly TRBD1 on 6 matching bases. This CDR3 is 14 amino acids long. V shed 4 bases and J shed 8 bases, with 18 bases lying between them. The germline gives CDR1 SGDLS, CDR2 YYNGEE. The chain's CDR3 is CASSPPQGPVGYTF. The CDR3 coding sequence is TGTGCCAGCAGCCCACCCCAGGGGCCTGTGGGCTACACCTTC.

The rearrangement joins TRBV4-3 to TRBJ1-4; TRBD1 matches 8 bases. The CDR3 runs to 19 residues. V lost 1 base and J lost 0; bases outside the gene matches: 10. In germline, CDR1 is LGHNA, CDR2 YSLEER. This chain's CDR3 is CASSQVAGGSFATNEKLFF. In DNA form, the CDR3 reads TGCGCCAGCAGCCAAGTGGCAGGGGGCTCATTTGCAACTAATGAAAAACTGTTTTTT.

This clonotype was detected many times. The chain joins TRBV24-1 to TRBJ1-1; no clear D. Trimming took off 3 bases at V and 0 bases at J, with 13 bases between the two ends. The CDR3 sequence is 16 residues long. Germline V gene sequence: CDR1 KGHDR, CDR2 SFDVKD. The CDR3 DNA follows: TGTGCCACCAGTGATGGAGGGAATCAAATGAACACTGAAGCTTTCTTT. It is translated as CATSDGGNQMNTEAFF.

This rearrangement joins TRBV19 to TRBJ2-1; 8 nucleotides line up with TRBD2. Germline lookup yields CDR1 LNHDA and CDR2 SQIVND (reference sequence). CDR3 size: 15 residues. Unmatched junction bases numbered 9, after V lost 9 bases and J lost 2 bases. The CDR3 DNA sequence: TGTGCCAGCAGGCCGACTAGCGAGACCTACAATGAGCAGTTCTTC. Its protein product is CASRPTSETYNEQFF.

This clonotype was detected a few times. The chain couples TRBV25-1 to TRBJ2-2; 7 bases map to TRBD2. Germline CDR1 MGHDK, CDR2 SYGVNS. CDR3 length: 16 residues. V shed 4 bases and J 0 bases; nucleotides not matched to a gene: 5. This CDR3 is CASSALAAPNTGELFF. CDR3 sequence (DNA): TGTGCCAGCAGTGCCCTAGCGGCACCGAACACCGGGGAGCTGTTTTTT.